A selection of T cell receptor beta chains follows, all from one sample in a study of CD8+CD57+ T cells in acquired aplastic anemia. TCRdb passed the reads through MiXCR, listing each CDR3 protein once. The sample has 200,000 to 250,000 distinct CDR3 sequences; almost 50% are singletons. Specimen: sorted CD4+, CD8+, or CD8+CD57+ T cells (not recorded which) from PBMCs. The origin of the receptors is a human donor with aplastic anemia. The CDR3 runs from the conserved cysteine through the conserved F or W. A D gene is named only where the DNA matches it firmly. The listing skips clone size in some rows; elsewhere it reads once, few, many or a size class.

v_call	d_call	j_call	clone_size	cdr3_length	cdr3_nt	cdr3_aa
TRBV11-3	.	TRBJ2-2	many	15	TGTGCCAGCAGCTTATCGGGGCAGCGCACCGGGGAGCTGTTTTTT	CASSLSGQRTGELFF
TRBV20-1	.	TRBJ1-2	.	18	TGCAGTGCTAGACGACAGGCGGGAGTTTACGGGAGTAACTATGGCTACACCTTC	CSARRQAGVYGSNYGYTF
TRBV5-1	.	TRBJ2-3	many	15	TGCGCCAGCAGCTTGGGGCCAGGGGTCACAGATACGCAGTATTTT	CASSLGPGVTDTQYF
TRBV6-9	.	TRBJ1-5	.	14	TGTGCCAGCGAAAAAGGAGGGCGTAATCAGCCCCAGCATTTT	CASEKGGRNQPQHF
TRBV20-1	TRBD2	TRBJ2-7	.	12	TGCAGTGCTAGAGCCCGGGGGGGACGGGAGTACTTC	CSARARGGREYF
TRBV15	.	TRBJ2-5	once	15	TGTGCCAGCAGTCTCAAGGGAATAGATCGAGAGACCCAGTACTTC	CASSLKGIDRETQYF
TRBV12-3/TRBV12-4	TRBD2	TRBJ2-1	.	15	TGTGCCAGCAGTTCTAGCGGGGGGGCCCTAAGGGAGCAGTTCTTC	CASSSSGGALREQFF
TRBV20-1	.	TRBJ1-5	.	16	TGCAGTGCTAGAGCCCAAGACAGGAACCTCAATCAGCCCCAGCATTTT	CSARAQDRNLNQPQHF
TRBV7-2	.	TRBJ1-5	.	16	TGTGCCAGCAGCCCAAGGGGTGGACAGAGCAATCAGCCCCAGCATTTT	CASSPRGGQSNQPQHF
TRBV5-1	.	TRBJ2-1	many	15	TGCGCCAGCAGCCCGAGCGGCAGTATCGCCTCTGGGCAGTTCTTC	CASSPSGSIASGQFF
TRBV10-3	TRBD1	TRBJ1-2	once	13	TGTGCCATCAGTCCCGGACAGGGCTATGGCTACACCTTC	CAISPGQGYGYTF
TRBV11-2	.	TRBJ2-7	many	13	TGTGCCAGCAGCTTAGATCCCCGGGGCGAGCAGTACTTC	CASSLDPRGEQYF
TRBV2	.	TRBJ2-1	.	9	TGTGCCAGCAATTGTGAGCAGTTCTTC	CASNCEQFF
TRBV2	.	TRBJ1-3	.	11	TGTGCCAGCAAAGTTGGAAACACCATATATTTT	CASKVGNTIYF
TRBV6-2/TRBV6-3	.	TRBJ1-1	many	13	TGTGCCAGCAGCTCCCCGGTGAACACTGAAGCTTTCTTT	CASSSPVNTEAFF
TRBV19	TRBD2	TRBJ2-1	few	15	TGTGCCAGTAGTATGCGGAGCGGGGGGAACAATGAGCAGTTCTTC	CASSMRSGGNNEQFF
TRBV19	TRBD2	TRBJ2-3	many	16	TGTGCCAGTAGTACTACTAGCGGGGGGGCCACAGATACGCAGTATTTT	CASSTTSGGATDTQYF
TRBV2	.	TRBJ2-3	.	16	TGTGCCAGCAGTGATAGGCTACCGGCTAGCACAGATACGCAGTATTTT	CASSDRLPASTDTQYF
TRBV20-1	.	TRBJ2-7	many	15	TGCAGTGCTATCGGGGATAGGGACCGCTCCTACGAGCAGTACTTC	CSAIGDRDRSYEQYF
TRBV24-1	TRBD1	TRBJ2-7	.	13	TGTGCCACCGACGGGACAGGCTCTTACGAGCAGTACTTC	CATDGTGSYEQYF
TRBV7-9	.	TRBJ1-4	.	15	TGTGCCAGCAGCTCCGCGGGAGGGATTAATGAAAAACTGTTTTTT	CASSSAGGINEKLFF
TRBV6-2/TRBV6-3	TRBD1	TRBJ1-1	.	17	TGTGCCAGCAGTTACACGAGACAGGGCCGAGGGCACACTGAAGCTTTCTTT	CASSYTRQGRGHTEAFF
TRBV6-5	.	TRBJ1-2	many	14	TGTGCCAGCAGTTACGAAAGGTGGGGATATGGCTACACCTTC	CASSYERWGYGYTF
TRBV29-1	.	TRBJ1-2	.	13	TGCAGCGTTCGTACGCCCCGAGTGGATGGCTACACCTTC	CSVRTPRVDGYTF
TRBV5-6	.	TRBJ1-3	.	17	TGTGCCAGCAGCTCAGACAGGCGACTTTACTCTGGAAACACCATATATTTT	CASSSDRRLYSGNTIYF
TRBV5-6	TRBD1	TRBJ1-6	.	14	TGTGCCAGCAGCCGGGACAGTTATAATTCACCCCTCCACTTT	CASSRDSYNSPLHF
TRBV20-1	TRBD1	TRBJ1-4	.	15	TGCAGTGCTACCCCGGGACAGGGGACTAATGAAAAACTGTTTTTT	CSATPGQGTNEKLFF
TRBV7-2	TRBD1	TRBJ2-7	many	16	TGTGCCAGCAGCTTACAGGGACAGGGAGGAGTCTACGAGCAGTACTTC	CASSLQGQGGVYEQYF